A single sample is the source of the 17 T cell receptor beta chains below, sequenced in a study of neurological immune-mediated disorders. TCRdb fed the 5' RACE reads into MiXCR, producing one record per CDR3 protein. The profile shows 75,000 to 85,000 distinct CDR3 sequences, about 15% of them singletons. Sequenced material: PBMCs. The receptors were gathered from a middle-aged woman in good health.

This clonotype showed up many times. The genes are TRBV7-2 and TRBJ2-1, with D possibly being TRBD1 (5 bases). V lost 2 bases, J lost 5 bases, and 13 bases lay in between. Germline V gives CDR1 SGHTA, CDR2 FQGNSA. This CDR3 contains 15 residues. The CDR3 reads CASSLLVGRDNEQFF. The DNA of the CDR3 is TGTGCCAGCAGCTTATTGGTGGGGCGCGACAATGAGCAGTTCTTC.

In DNA form, the CDR3 reads TGTGCCAGCAGTTTAGCGGAGAGGACTCCGTACGAGCAGTACTTC. It translates to CASSLAERTPYEQYF. This chain connects TRBV27 to TRBJ2-7; weak D call: TRBD2 (5 bases). CDR3 length: 15 amino acids. Per germline, CDR1 MNHEY and CDR2 SMNVEV (reference sequence). The V end lost 2 bases, the J end lost 4 bases, and 15 bases lay between the germline ends.

V usage is TRBV4-1 and J usage is TRBJ1-2; D gene ambiguous. V lost 1 base and J 3 bases, leaving 12 bases between the germline ends. Germline lookup yields CDR1 MGHRA and CDR2 YSYEKL. CDR3 length: 15 amino acids. CDR3 bases: TGCGCCAGCAGCCAAGTCCCTTCAGCGGACTATGGCTACACCTTC. This codes for CASSQVPSADYGYTF.

The sample holds many counts of this clonotype. The chain links TRBV6-2 or TRBV6-3 to TRBJ2-7; D gene ambiguous. V was shortened by 2 bases and J by 5 bases, with 7 bases between the two germline ends. CDR3 size: 12 residues. Germline lookup yields CDR1 MNHEY and CDR2 SVGEGT. Here the CDR3 DNA reads TGTGCCAGCAGTTACGGGCAGAACGAGCAGTACTTC. This encodes CASSYGQNEQYF.

This clonotype was seen ten or more times. The genes are TRBV20-1 and TRBJ1-5, with TRBD1 as a possible D gene (6 bases). V lost 4 bases and J lost 2, with 12 bases in between. Germline V gene data show CDR1 as DFQATT and CDR2 as SNEGSKA (reference sequence). The CDR3 contains 14 residues. Here the CDR3 DNA reads TGCAGTGCTACATTGGCAGGGGGCAATCAGCCCCAGCATTTT. The encoded protein is CSATLAGGNQPQHF.

This clonotype showed up many times. The J gene is TRBJ2-5, the V gene TRBV7-8; TRBD2 is a possible D gene (6 bases). Trimming shortened V by 4 bases and J by 5 bases, and 14 bases separated the two germline ends. Germline CDR1 and CDR2: SGHVS and FQNEAQ. The CDR3 length is 14 residues. The CDR3 loop reads CASSWGGLAETQYF. The CDR3 bases are TGTGCCAGCAGCTGGGGTGGGCTAGCGGAGACCCAGTACTTC.

This clonotype was seen at least ten times. The chain recombines TRBV20-1 with TRBJ1-1, with D tentatively TRBD1 (5 bases). Germline CDR1 is DFQATT and CDR2 is SNEGSKA (reference sequence). This CDR3 contains 14 residues. V gave up 6 bases and J gave up 4 bases, with 18 bases separating them. The CDR3 sequence is CSARGWGIGTEAFF. CDR3 nucleotides: TGCAGTGCCCGGGGGTGGGGGATCGGCACTGAAGCTTTCTTT.

This clonotype was seen ten or more times. The chain couples TRBV6-1 to TRBJ1-1; D gene unclear. Trimming pared 6 bases from V and 0 bases from J, leaving 14 bases between. CDR3 length: 15 amino acids. Germline values: CDR1 MNHNS, CDR2 SASEGT. The CDR3 loop is CASSQLPSLNTEAFF. CDR3 DNA sequence: TGTGCCAGCAGCCAATTACCGTCACTGAACACTGAAGCTTTCTTT.

At least ten counts were recorded for this clonotype. The chain couples TRBV7-2 to TRBJ1-2; D is unclear. Germline V gives CDR1 SGHTA, CDR2 FQGNSA. The CDR3 extends over 15 amino acids. The V end lost 5 bases, the J end lost 0 bases, and 13 bases lay between the germline ends. The DNA of the CDR3 is TGTGCCAGCAGCCCCCGAAGTACGGCTAACTATGGCTACACCTTC. It yields the protein CASSPRSTANYGYTF. Complete variable domain (other parts from reference TRBV7-2 and TRBJ1-2): GAGVSQSPSNKVTEKGKDVELRCDPISGHTALYWYRQSLGQGLEFLIYFQGNSAPDKSGLPSDRFSAERTGGSVSTLTIQRTQQEDSAVYLCASSPRSTANYGYTFGSGTRLTVV.

At least ten counts were recorded for this clonotype. This chain uses TRBV5-1 with TRBJ1-6; D not resolved. Germline loops: CDR1 SGHRS, CDR2 YFSETQ. This CDR3 is built from 13 residues. V gave up 0 bases and J gave up 7 bases, with 5 bases separating them. The CDR3 loop is CASSLDENSPLHF. The CDR3 nucleotides are TGCGCCAGCAGCTTGGATGAGAATTCACCCCTCCACTTT.

The table lists this clonotype with many counts. The chain recombines TRBV7-8 with TRBJ1-6; perhaps TRBD1 as D (6 bases). Trimming left V 5 bases short and J 5 bases short, with 16 bases between. The length of the CDR3 is 16 residues. CDR1 SGHVS and CDR2 FQNEAQ come from the germline V gene. CDR3 amino acids: CASSQNEGGNNSPLHF. CDR3 DNA: TGTGCCAGCAGCCAAAATGAGGGGGGTAATAATTCACCCCTCCACTTT.

The gene calls are TRBV5-1 and TRBJ2-7; possibly TRBD1 for D (5 bases). This CDR3 spans 16 amino acids. V was shortened by 0 bases and J by 3 bases, with 16 bases between the two germline ends. The germline V gene has CDR1 SGHRS and CDR2 YFSETQ. The CDR3 sequence is CASSLGGSGRVYEQYF. CDR3 DNA: TGCGCCAGCAGCTTGGGGGGTTCCGGCAGGGTCTACGAGCAGTACTTC.

Ten or more counts support this clonotype. The V call is TRBV20-1, the J call TRBJ2-3; D is unclear. CDR1 and CDR2 from the germline V gene are DFQATT and SNEGSKA (reference sequence). This CDR3 has 11 amino acids. Deletions cut 7 bases from V and 6 bases from J, with 11 bases between. In nucleotides, the CDR3 is TGCAGTGAGTCGAGGCAGGATACGCAGTATTTT. This sequence encodes CSESRQDTQYF.

This clonotype has at least ten counts. The J gene is TRBJ1-2, the V gene TRBV4-2; D remains ambiguous. The CDR3 length is 16 residues. CDR1 LGHNA and CDR2 YNFKEQ come from the germline V gene. V was pared by 0 bases and J by 4 bases, with 15 bases between. CDR3 sequence (DNA): TGTGCCAGCAGCCAAGATTCCTCACAAGGCCCCTATGGCTACACCTTC. It codes for CASSQDSSQGPYGYTF.

On this clonotype: A read error may produce the germline difference seen at one junction end. This chain links TRBV12-3 or TRBV12-4 with TRBJ1-5; D gene uncertain. This CDR3 contains 13 residues. In DNA, the CDR3 is TGTGCCAGCGGTTTCTGGGATCGGGAGCCCCAGCATTTT. It encodes CASGFWDREPQHF.

The chain is built from TRBV10-3 and TRBJ2-3, with a tentative D call TRBD2 (5 bases). The CDR3 is made up of 15 amino acids. V lost 4 bases, J lost 2 bases, and 13 bases lay in between. Germline V CDR1 and CDR2: ENHRY, SYGVKD. For the CDR3, the DNA is TGTGCCATCAGTGGAAACGGGGTAGCCACAGATACGCAGTATTTT. Its protein product is CAISGNGVATDTQYF.

The DNA for the CDR3 is TGTGCCTGGAGTGTGGCCATCTCCTACGAGCAGTACTTC. Residues: CAWSVAISYEQYF. V and J are TRBV30 and TRBJ2-7; D ambiguous. CDR3 length equals 13 residues. V was pared by 0 bases and J by 0 bases, with 6 bases between. The V gene's germline CDR1 is GTSNPN and CDR2 SVGIG (reference sequence).